This T cell receptor (beta chain) was sequenced for a study of T cells in Graves' hyperthyroidism and ophthalmopathy (dated by TCRdb to the late 2010s). Context from the whole study: Peripheral blood was sampled at the time of initial diagnosis, prior to any treatment. The approximately 98 discovery patients were randomly divided into training and test sets at a 7:3 ratio. According to the paper, TCR Vbeta CDR3 sequencing was carried out on approximately 140 peripheral blood samples, which came from about 45 ophthalmopathy, around 75 hyperthyroidism and roughly 17 progressor patients. A discovery cohort of about a hundred patients, 43 with Graves' ophthalmopathy and 55 to 65 with stable Graves' hyperthyroidism, was used to find distinguishing TCR V-J signatures. After sampling, hyperthyroidism patients received methimazole starting at 30 mg daily, and ophthalmopathy patients received high-dose intravenous methylprednisolone. Whether ophthalmopathy could be predicted prospectively was tested in an independent validation cohort made up of approximately 19 hyperthyroidism patients plus 17 patients who later progressed to ophthalmopathy. The study also compared thyroid tissue and blood T-cell repertoires from more than five Graves' hyperthyroidism patients.

The junction carries 14 bases between V and J, which are trimmed by 5 bases and 7 bases respectively. CDR1 and CDR2 were assigned from the germline V gene as SGHTA and FQGNSA. The CDR3 has 14 amino acids, counting the end cysteine and phenylalanine. Only CDR3 DNA remains: 42 bases, in frame from the first base. Graves' hyperthyroidism was defined as stable when no progression to ophthalmopathy occurred over 18 months of follow-up. Hyperthyroidism patients were aged 18 to 65 years and newly diagnosed, with disease duration of less than 2 months. The study excluded patients with uncontrolled infections, other autoimmune diseases, pregnancy or lactation. Diagnoses were established on the basis of clinical symptoms, serum thyroxine and TRAb, thyroid ultrasound, and orbital computed tomography. PBMCs were isolated from approximately 10 ml of fresh peripheral blood by Ficoll-Paque density gradient centrifugation. Trizol reagent was used to extract total RNA, and RNA quality was then checked on an Agilent 2100 Bioanalyzer.

TCR beta CDR3 regions were amplified from RNA transcripts. The TCR CDR3 was subjected to a first round of RT-PCR using the HTBI primer set and the Qiagen OneStep RT-PCR kit. Libraries were constructed in a second round of multiplex PCR, after which size selection and purification were carried out. Paired-end sequencing of the libraries was performed with 100 bp reads on an Illumina HiSeq2000. The published analysis was carried out like this. SOAPnuke was used to process the raw data, throwing out any read that contained adapters or uncalled bases, had a mean Phred below 15, or lacked an exact constant-primer or identifier match. High-quality paired reads were merged using COPE v1.2.5, and each unique nucleotide sequence was defined as a clonotype. MiTCR v1.1 was used to align the clonotypes against IMGT TRBV, TRBD and TRBJ reference segments. Analysis was restricted to V-J combinations with a frequency above 0.0001, which covered about 99% of repertoires. A TCS score was defined as the ratio of F50 (clonal expansion) to E x V (chaos), with BLOSUM62-based TCRdist applied between CDR3 peptides within each V-J. Welch's t-statistics and random forest reduced roughly 500 V-J features to 13, which were used in a naive Bayes classifier (R e1071). TCRdb reran the public reads through fastp at Q25 and MiXCR, keeping productive beta chains. Each CDR3 protein gets just one entry, which takes the most common genes and DNA from the rows behind it. Clone size and V and J calls follow TCRdb, not the original study. Here the sample has approximately 220,000 distinct CDR3 sequences; around 20% occur a single time. About 48% of the sample lies in the top ten.

On this clonotype: The antigen it binds to is not known. It has no much larger one-base neighbor in the sample; base qualities were not kept.

Study-wide conclusions, independent of this receptor: During validation, the model predicted progression to ophthalmopathy a median of around six months ahead of onset, with roughly 65% sensitivity and 72% to 80% specificity. Most expanded thyroid clonotypes (frequency above 0.001) were also found in blood, which suggests that blood repertoires may mirror thyroid immune responses. Ophthalmopathy was separated from stable hyperthyroidism by a 13 V-J signature model, with about 88% sensitivity and about 84% specificity obtained in cross-validation and 80%/75% obtained in testing. Sample size was not statistically predetermined, and investigators were not blinded to group allocation.

This sequence uses TRBV7-2 and TRBJ2-2, with a tentative D call of TRBD1 or TRBD2, each matching 5 bases. Specimen: blood. This clonotype was obtained from a man aged 40-50 years with Graves' hyperthyroidism. CDR3 protein: CASSRNWGSGELFF. The bases read TGTGCCAGCAGCCGGAACTGGGGGAGCGGGGAGCTGTTTTTT. With the rest looked up from the reference TRBV7-2 and TRBJ2-2 genes rather than sequenced, the full variable domain is GAGVSQSPSNKVTEKGKDVELRCDPISGHTALYWYRQSLGQGLEFLIYFQGNSAPDKSGLPSDRFSAERTGGSVSTLTIQRTQQEDSAVYLCASSRNWGSGELFFGEGSRLTVL.